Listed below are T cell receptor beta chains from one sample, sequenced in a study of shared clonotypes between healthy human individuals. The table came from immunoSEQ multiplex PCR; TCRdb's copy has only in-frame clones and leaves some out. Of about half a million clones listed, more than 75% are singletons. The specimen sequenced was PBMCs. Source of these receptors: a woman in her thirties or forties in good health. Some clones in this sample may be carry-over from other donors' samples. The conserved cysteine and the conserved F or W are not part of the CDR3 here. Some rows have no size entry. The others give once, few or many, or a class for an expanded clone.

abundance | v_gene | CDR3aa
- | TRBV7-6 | ASSPHVFLGTDVGYT
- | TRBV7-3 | ASSLSGPGEQY
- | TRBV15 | ATSRDTYEQY
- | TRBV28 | ASSPPRGGNQPQH
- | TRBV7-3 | ASSLGGLAGDEDTQY
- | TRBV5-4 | ASSWSLFGTRVEQF
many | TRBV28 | ASSLTGNNQPQH
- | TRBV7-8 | ASSRGGGTGGSGEQY
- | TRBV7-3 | ASSLGTGTEAF
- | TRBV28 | ASSLSGSRNEQF
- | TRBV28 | ASTIPGAETQY
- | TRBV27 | ASSFLGETYTEAF
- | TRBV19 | ASPTSGTSGRAEETQY
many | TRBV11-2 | ASSFTDTQY
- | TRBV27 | ASRPLAGTGELF
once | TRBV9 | ASSERGWGNQPQH
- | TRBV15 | ATSRSGTGNNEQF
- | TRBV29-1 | SVAGNGELF
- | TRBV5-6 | ASSYRDSYNEQF
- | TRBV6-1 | ASARDGGSGNTIY
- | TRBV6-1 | ASSEAPSQYQETQY
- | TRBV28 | ASSSLRQTSGYT
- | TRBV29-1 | SAHQPRGNTEAF
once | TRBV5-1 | ASSSRRGEAGELF
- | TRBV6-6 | ASSYSQGRYDTEAF
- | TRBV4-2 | ASSQGTSGSGTGELF
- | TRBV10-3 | AIRADRFEKLF
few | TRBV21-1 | ASSKVQLAPDEQF
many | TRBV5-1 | ASSPRPGGRDGYT
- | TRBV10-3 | AISEGTAGLAGDNEQF
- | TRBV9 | ASSVVPSTDTQY
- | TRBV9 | ASSVGGLAGNNEQF
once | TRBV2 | ASSRSENTGELF
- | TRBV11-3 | ASSLSPTAIPSYNEQF
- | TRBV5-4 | ASSIPGPITDTQY
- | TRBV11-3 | ASSLGGLAEETQY
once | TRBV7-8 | ASSLTGNQPQH
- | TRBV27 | ASSSGQGTYGYT
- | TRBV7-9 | ASSPGAGGGSYNEQF
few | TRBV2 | ASSEVGLGRAQF
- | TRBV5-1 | ASSLEGYLGEQY
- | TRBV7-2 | ASSPNLNSPLH